This TCR beta chain was retrieved from a study of identical twins. From germline, CDR1 is MNHEY and CDR2 SVGAGI. The CDR3 is 16 residues long. V was pared by 3 bases and J by 5 bases, with 7 bases of the junction left unmatched. TCRdb reprocessed the 5' RACE reads via MiXCR and lists one record per CDR3 protein. The data show more than 350,000 distinct CDR3 sequences, 7% to 9.5% seen once. The material sequenced was naive T cells sorted from blood. The chain is built from TRBV6-5 and TRBJ2-2, with 9 bases fitting TRBD2. This TCR derives from a woman aged 45-65 years in good health. CDR3 coding DNA: TGTGCCAGCAGTTATGGGACTAGCTCTATAACCGGGGAGCTGTTTTTT. Its translation: CASSYGTSSITGELFF.